This T cell receptor beta chain is from a study of CD8 T cells in Susac syndrome. Random hexamers were used to reverse transcribe an amount of about 0.5 to 1 ug RNA. TCRdb re-analysed the immunoSEQ multiplex PCR reads in MiXCR, keeping a single row per CDR3 protein. The table shows roughly 120,000 distinct CDR3 sequences, with 85% to 95% occurring only once. The CDR3 has 15 amino acids. Germline assignment: CDR1 LGHNA and CDR2 YNFKEQ. V was pared by 4 bases and J by 6 bases, with 6 bases of the junction left unmatched. Material for sequencing was CD4+ T cells from PBMCs. The chain combines TRBV4-2 with TRBJ1-2, with 12 bases identical to TRBD1. The clonotype originates from a human donor with multiple sclerosis. The CDR3, as DNA: TGTGCCAGCAGCCGACCGGGACAGGGGGCCGATGGCTACACCTTC. This translates into CASSRPGQGADGYTF.